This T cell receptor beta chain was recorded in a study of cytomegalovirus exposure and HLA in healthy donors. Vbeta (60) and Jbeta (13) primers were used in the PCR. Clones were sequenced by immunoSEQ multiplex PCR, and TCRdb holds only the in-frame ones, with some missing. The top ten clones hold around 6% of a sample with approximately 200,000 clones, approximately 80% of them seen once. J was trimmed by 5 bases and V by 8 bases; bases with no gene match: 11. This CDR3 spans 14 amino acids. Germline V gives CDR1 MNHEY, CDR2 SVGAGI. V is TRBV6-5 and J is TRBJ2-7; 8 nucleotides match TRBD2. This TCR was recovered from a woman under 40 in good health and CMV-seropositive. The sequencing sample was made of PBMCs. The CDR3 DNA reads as TGTGCCAGCTCTGACGGGAGGGCTAAAGACGAGCAGTACTTC. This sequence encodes CASSDGRAKDEQYF.